This T cell receptor (beta chain) was identified during a study of beta chain features in type 1 diabetes. CD45RO/CCR7/CD25/CD127/CD95/CD27 sorting isolated CD4+ naive, central memory, regulatory and stem cell-like memory cells. This clone was found a few times. Its specificity is unknown. Reverse transcription of all isolated RNA meant that expressed TCRB transcripts were sequenced. Clones were sequenced by immunoSEQ multiplex PCR, and TCRdb holds only the in-frame ones, with some missing. The data hold nearly 700,000 clones, with roughly 12% observed a single time. Germline assignment: CDR1 SGHRS and CDR2 YFSETQ. The CDR3 extends over 18 amino acids. Trimming removed 3 bases from V and 4 bases from J; junction bases left unmatched: 13. The study, taken as a whole, reports: All four CD4+ subsets of Type 1 diabetes patients contained TCRB CDR3s that were moderately but significantly shorter.

This sequence joins TRBV5-1 and TRBJ2-1, with 10 nucleotides matching TRBD1. The sequencing input was naive CD4+ T cells from blood. The TCR was taken from a man aged 18 to 30 with type 1 diabetes. DNA of the CDR3: TGCGCCAGCAGCTCATTTACCGGGACAGGGGTAATATACAATGAGCAGTTCTTC. Amino acids: CASSSFTGTGVIYNEQFF.